Given below is one T cell receptor beta chain in context. The antigen is unknown. This sample is drawn from a study of blood T cells in healthy people across ages. Whole-study results and caveats: Unknown donor CMV status possibly confounded expanded clonotype changes. Roughly linear declines in TCR beta diversity per million T cells occurred with age.

CDR3 length: 15 residues. Germline V lookup: CDR1 DFQATT, CDR2 SNEGSKA (reference sequence). The V gene lost 3 bases and the J gene lost 7 bases, with 22 bases spanning the gap. A second PCR of about 6 to 11 cycles used a sample-barcoded 5' primer and a J-beta primer mix. TCRdb used MiXCR to reprocess the 5' RACE reads, holding one entry per CDR3 protein. The sample lists approximately 600,000 distinct CDR3 sequences, approximately 50% occurring once. Donors gave around 10 milliliters of peripheral blood apiece. The receptor's source is a man in his 60s in good health. The chain links TRBV20-1 to TRBJ2-7; D is ambiguous. The source material was blood. CDR3 DNA sequence: TGCAGTGCTAGGACTGGTCCTGCCGCCAACAATGAGCAGTACTTC. Translated, it gives CSARTGPAANNEQYF.